A single sample is the source of the 14 T cell receptor beta chains below, sequenced in a study of blood T cell repertoires in COVID-19. The data were produced by immunoSEQ multiplex PCR, yet TCRdb's version contains in-frame clones alone and is incomplete. The sample lists more than 150,000 clones; about nine tenths were seen once. Sequenced material: peripheral blood. The origin of the receptors is a man in his 70s with active or convalescent COVID-19.

CDR3 loop: CASSEAGIAREQFF. In nucleotides, the CDR3 is TGTGCCAGCAGTGAAGCAGGGATAGCGCGTGAGCAGTTCTTC. V is TRBV6-1 and J is TRBJ2-1; weak D call: TRBD2 (5 bases). V was trimmed by 0 bases and J by 9 bases, leaving 12 bases between them. Germline loops: CDR1 MNHNS, CDR2 SASEGT. This CDR3 comprises 14 residues.

This clone occurred once. The DNA of the CDR3 is TGTGCCAGTGCTGGGGGGGGAGGGACAGATACGCAGTATTTT. This translates into CASAGGGGTDTQYF. The V call is TRBV19, the J call TRBJ2-3; 7 bases map to TRBD2. Trimming took 8 bases from V and 3 from J; bases not matched to a gene: 8. This CDR3 region has 14 residues. The V gene's germline CDR1 is LNHDA and CDR2 SQIVND (reference sequence). The full variable domain, completed using reference TRBV19 and TRBJ2-3, is DGGITQSPKYLFRKEGQNVTLSCEQNLNHDAMYWYRQDPGQGLRLIYYSQIVNDFQKGDIAEGYSVSREKKESFPLTVTSAQKNPTAFYLCASAGGGGTDTQYFGPGTRLTVL.

The CDR3 DNA sequence: TGTGCCAGCAGCTTAGATCTACGGTCACCCCTCCACTTT. It translates to CASSLDLRSPLHF. The chain has TRBV11-2 and TRBJ1-6, with no clear D. The CDR3 is 13 amino acids. Germline V gene lookup returns CDR1 SGHAT and CDR2 FQNNGV. V lost 0 bases and J 10 bases, leaving 7 bases between the germline ends. Full variable domain (rest looked up from reference TRBV11-2 and TRBJ1-6): EAGVAQSPRYKIIEKRQSVAFWCNPISGHATLYWYQQILGQGPKLLIQFQNNGVVDDSQLPKDRFSAERLKGVDSTLKIQPAKLEDSAVYLCASSLDLRSPLHFGNGTRLTVT.

The chain couples TRBV3-1 (or the pseudogene TRBV3-2) to TRBJ1-1; TRBD1 is a possible D gene (6 bases). This CDR3 is built from 15 residues. Germline V CDR1 and CDR2: LGHDT, YNNKEL (reference sequence). V was trimmed by 4 bases and J by 5 bases, leaving 17 bases between them. The CDR3 nucleotides read TGTGCCAGCAGCCCCAGGGCCAGGGGCAGGACTGAAGCTTTCTTT. Encoded protein: CASSPRARGRTEAFF.

Note on this clone: The same CDR3 is also encoded by other DNA sequences in this sample. The CDR3 DNA follows: TGTGCCAGCAGAAGACAGGGGGGCAATCAGCCCCAGCATTTT. This translates into CASRRQGGNQPQHF. The V call is TRBV28, the J call TRBJ1-5; 9 nucleotides match TRBD1. The CDR3 sequence is 14 residues long. Germline CDR1 is MDHEN and CDR2 is SYDVKM. Trimming cost V 6 bases and J 2 bases; bases outside gene matches: 2.

This clone was picked up one time. The genes are TRBV27 and TRBJ1-3; no clear D. The CDR3 spans 14 residues. Germline CDR1 is MNHEY and CDR2 is SMNVEV (reference sequence). V gave up 6 bases and J gave up 1 base, with 10 bases separating them. The CDR3 DNA reads as TGTGCCAGCAGGGTTACAGTTTCTGGAAACACCATATATTTT. This codes for CASRVTVSGNTIYF.

The chain uses TRBV28 and TRBJ1-2; 7 positions match TRBD1. Looked up from germline, CDR1 is MDHEN and CDR2 is SYDVKM. Germline trimming cut 6 bases from V and 1 base from J; bases unmatched to any gene: 11. CDR3 length: 16 residues. This CDR3 reads CASSSTGTVHNYGYTF. The DNA for the CDR3 is TGTGCCAGCAGCTCGACCGGGACAGTACATAACTATGGCTACACCTTC.

The genes are TRBV19 and TRBJ1-5, with D possibly matching TRBD1 (5 bases). V was pared by 1 base and J by 4 bases, with 17 bases between. CDR3 size: 17 residues. The germline V gene has CDR1 LNHDA and CDR2 SQIVND (reference sequence). CDR3 DNA sequence: TGTGCCAGTAGTATAGCACTCCCCCACAGGAGAAATCAGCCCCAGCATTTT. It yields the protein CASSIALPHRRNQPQHF.

Remarks on this clone: Since the CDR3 does not end with the conserved phenylalanine or tryptophan, this likely comes from a read error. The limits of the CDR3 on the DNA are not certain, so only TCRdb's listed CDR3 is given. The chain employs TRBV5-4 and TRBJ2-7; the table's D call of TRBD2 was not tested on the DNA. CDR1 and CDR2 (germline): SGHNT, YYREEE (reference sequence). Including both end residues, the CDR3 is 12 amino acids long. The CDR3: CASSVDGSDPRL.

The V call is TRBV10-2, the J call TRBJ2-3, with TRBD1 matching 8 bases. The CDR3 totals 18 residues. Unmatched junction bases numbered 8, after V lost 0 bases and J lost 0 bases. Germline-derived CDR1 and CDR2 are WSHSY and SAAADI. Here the CDR3 reads CASSESRPGQGSTDTQYF. Written as DNA, the CDR3 is TGCGCCAGCAGTGAGTCACGCCCCGGACAGGGCAGCACAGATACGCAGTATTTT.

The gene calls are TRBV2 and TRBJ1-1, with D possibly matching TRBD1 (5 bases). The germline V and J ends were trimmed by 4 bases and 2 bases, with 8 bases remaining between them. This CDR3 has 13 amino acids. Germline CDR1 is SNHLY and CDR2 is FYNNEI. CDR3 in amino acids: CASSGQGNTEAFF. The DNA for the CDR3 is TGTGCCAGCAGTGGCCAGGGTAACACTGAAGCTTTCTTT.

This clone was detected only once. The V call is TRBV6-5, the J call TRBJ1-3, with TRBD1 as a possible D gene (6 bases). Germline CDR1 reads MNHEY; CDR2 reads SVGAGI. V was pared by 6 bases and J by 5 bases, with 11 bases between. The CDR3 has 13 amino acids. The DNA for the CDR3 is TGTGCCAGCAGCCAAGGACAGCGAAACACCATATATTTT. Translating it yields CASSQGQRNTIYF.

V usage is TRBV5-6 and J usage is TRBJ1-2; TRBD1 matches 10 bases. Trimming cost V 0 bases and J 5 bases; bases outside gene matches: 10. The CDR3 covers 17 residues. From germline, CDR1 is SGHDT and CDR2 YYEEEE. The CDR3 reads CASSLERGTGVEYGYTF. CDR3 DNA sequence: TGTGCCAGCAGCTTGGAACGTGGGACAGGGGTGGAGTATGGCTACACCTTC.

The CDR3 is CASSPGQGRVEPQHF. CDR3 sequence (DNA): TGTGCCAGCAGCCCTGGACAGGGCCGAGTTGAGCCCCAGCATTTT. The V and J genes are TRBV7-6 and TRBJ1-5, with 8 bases lining up with TRBD1. The V segment lost 5 bases and the J segment 8 bases; nucleotides outside the gene matches: 11. Germline CDR1 is SGHVS and CDR2 is FNYEAQ. The CDR3 consists of 15 residues.